This TCR beta chain was sequenced during a study of shared clonotypes between healthy human individuals. Deep level was the assay's run setting. The data were produced by immunoSEQ multiplex PCR, yet TCRdb's version contains in-frame clones alone and is incomplete. The sample shows over a million clones, approximately 78% of them seen only once. CDR3 length equals 15 residues. Unmatched junction bases numbered 7, after V lost 5 bases and J lost 2 bases. The germline CDR1 and CDR2 sequences are SGHNT and YENEEA. This TCR was sampled from a man aged 18 to 29 in good health. Some clones in this sample may be carry-over from other donors' samples. Material: memory CD4+ T cells from PBMCs. Stated subset: CD45RA-negative fraction. The genes are TRBV11-3 and TRBJ2-5, with 8 bases that match TRBD1. The CDR3 sequence: CASSRGQGDQETQYF. In nucleotides, the CDR3 is TGTGCCAGCAGCCGAGGACAGGGAGATCAAGAGACCCAGTACTTC. The full variable domain, completed using reference TRBV11-3 and TRBJ2-5, is EAGVVQSPRYKIIEKKQPVAFWCNPISGHNTLYWYLQNLGQGPELLIRYENEEAVDDSQLPKDRFSAERLKGVDSTLKIQPAELGDSAVYLCASSRGQGDQETQYFGPGTRLLVL.